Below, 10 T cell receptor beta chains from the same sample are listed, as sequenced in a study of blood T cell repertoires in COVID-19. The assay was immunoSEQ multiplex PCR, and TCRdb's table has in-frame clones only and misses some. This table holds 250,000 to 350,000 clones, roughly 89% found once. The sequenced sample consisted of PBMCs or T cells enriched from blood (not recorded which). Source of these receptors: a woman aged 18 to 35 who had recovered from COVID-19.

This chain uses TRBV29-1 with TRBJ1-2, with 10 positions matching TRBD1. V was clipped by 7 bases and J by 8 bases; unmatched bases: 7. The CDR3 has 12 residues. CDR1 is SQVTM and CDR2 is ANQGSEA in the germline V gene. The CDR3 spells CSGGQGIDGYTF. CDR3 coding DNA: TGCAGCGGGGGACAGGGGATTGACGGCTACACCTTC.

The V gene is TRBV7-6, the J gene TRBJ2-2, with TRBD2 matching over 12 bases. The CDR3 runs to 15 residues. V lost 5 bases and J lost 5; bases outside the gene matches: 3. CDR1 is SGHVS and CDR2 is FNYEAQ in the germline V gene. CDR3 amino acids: CASSVTSGRTGELFF. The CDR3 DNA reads TGTGCCAGCAGCGTCACTAGCGGGAGGACCGGGGAGCTGTTTTTT.

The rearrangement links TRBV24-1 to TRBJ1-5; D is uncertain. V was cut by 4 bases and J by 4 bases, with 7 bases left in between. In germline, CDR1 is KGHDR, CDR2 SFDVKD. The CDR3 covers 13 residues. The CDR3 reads CATSDRRNQPQHF. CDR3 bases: TGTGCCACCAGTGACAGGAGGAATCAGCCCCAGCATTTT.

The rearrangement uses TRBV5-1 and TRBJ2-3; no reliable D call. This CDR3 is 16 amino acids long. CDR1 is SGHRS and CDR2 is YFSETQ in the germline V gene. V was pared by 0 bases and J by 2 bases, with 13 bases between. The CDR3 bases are TGCGCCAGCAGCTTGGCTGGGCGCCAAGTCACAGATACGCAGTATTTT. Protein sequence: CASSLAGRQVTDTQYF.

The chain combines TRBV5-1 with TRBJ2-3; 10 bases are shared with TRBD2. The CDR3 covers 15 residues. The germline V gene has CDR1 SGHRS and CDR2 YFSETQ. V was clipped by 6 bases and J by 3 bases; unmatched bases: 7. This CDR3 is CASTPGTSVTDTQYF. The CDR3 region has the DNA TGCGCCAGCACCCCCGGGACTAGCGTAACAGATACGCAGTATTTT.

The CDR3 sequence is CASSYETGTYGYTF. The CDR3 coding sequence is TGTGCCAGCAGTTACGAGACAGGAACCTATGGCTACACCTTC. This rearrangement joins TRBV11-2 to TRBJ1-2, with D possibly matching TRBD1 (6 bases). The CDR3 sequence is 14 residues long. The V end was cut by 6 bases, the J end by 4 bases, with 15 bases between. From germline, CDR1 is SGHAT and CDR2 FQNNGV.

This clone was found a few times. The CDR3: CASSLARTGNTEAFF. The DNA for the CDR3 is TGTGCCAGCAGCTTGGCGAGGACAGGGAACACTGAAGCTTTCTTT. The chain employs TRBV5-4 and TRBJ1-1, with 7 bases fitting TRBD1. CDR1 SGHNT and CDR2 YYREEE come from the germline V gene (reference sequence). With 0 bases clipped from V and 1 base from J, the junction kept 3 bases outside the gene matches. This CDR3 is built from 15 residues.

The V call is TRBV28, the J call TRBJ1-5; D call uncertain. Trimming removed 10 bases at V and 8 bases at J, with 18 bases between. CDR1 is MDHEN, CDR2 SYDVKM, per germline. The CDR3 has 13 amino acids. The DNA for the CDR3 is TGTGCCACCCAAACCCCGAGCTCCGAGCCCCAGCATTTT. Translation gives CATQTPSSEPQHF.

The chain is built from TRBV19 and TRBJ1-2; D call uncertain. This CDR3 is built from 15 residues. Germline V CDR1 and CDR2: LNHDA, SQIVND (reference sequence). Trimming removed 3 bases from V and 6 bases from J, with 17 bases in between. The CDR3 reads CASSIIRDSLDGYTF. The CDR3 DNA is TGTGCCAGTAGTATTATCCGGGATTCGCTAGATGGCTACACCTTC.

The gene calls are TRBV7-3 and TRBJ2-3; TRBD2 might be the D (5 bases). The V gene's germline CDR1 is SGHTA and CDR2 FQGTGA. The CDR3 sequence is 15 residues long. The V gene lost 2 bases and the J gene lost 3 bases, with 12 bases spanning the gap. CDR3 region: CASSLLGARTDTQYF. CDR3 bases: TGTGCCAGCAGCTTATTGGGAGCTAGGACAGATACGCAGTATTTT.